Following are 8 T cell receptor beta chains from one sample sequenced in a study of cytomegalovirus exposure and HLA in healthy donors. The PCR contained 60 Vbeta and 13 Jbeta primers. The protocol was immunoSEQ multiplex PCR, while the TCRdb copy is restricted to in-frame clones and leaves out a portion. The data contain tens of thousands of clones, 78% of them seen just once; the ten biggest clones take up about 4.5%. Sequenced material: PBMCs. The source of these receptors is a male donor in good health and CMV-seropositive.

The V call is TRBV6-1, the J call TRBJ1-4; no clear D. Deletions cut 7 bases from V and 13 bases from J, with 19 bases between. The CDR3 runs 13 residues. Germline loops: CDR1 MNHNS, CDR2 SASEGT. DNA of the CDR3: TGTGCCAGCACCGTAGACGGGTTACTGAGACTGTTTTTT. This codes for CASTVDGLLRLFF.

The chain uses TRBV11-2 and TRBJ2-5; the D gene is possibly TRBD1 (6 bases). V lost 6 bases, J lost 2 bases, and 10 bases lay in between. This CDR3 is 13 amino acids long. Germline CDR1 is SGHAT and CDR2 is FQNNGV. Here the CDR3 DNA reads TGTGCCAGCAGTTCCGGGACACAAGAGACCCAGTACTTC. It yields the protein CASSSGTQETQYF.

The chain has TRBV7-9 and TRBJ1-2, with 10 bases lining up with TRBD1. The V and J ends lost 6 bases and 8 bases, in that order; junction bases with no gene match: 9. The CDR3 is made up of 14 amino acids. Germline V gene data show CDR1 as SEHNR and CDR2 as FQNEAQ (reference sequence). The CDR3 nucleotides read TGTGCCAGCAGTCCTCGACAGGGGGCTGAGGGCTACACCTTC. Translated: CASSPRQGAEGYTF.

The V call is TRBV20-1, the J call TRBJ2-1, with D tentatively TRBD1 (6 bases). The germline gives CDR1 DFQATT, CDR2 SNEGSKA (reference sequence). The CDR3 spans 11 residues. CDR3 residues: CRLNRACEQFF. CDR3 nucleotide sequence: TGCAGACTGAACAGGGCCTGCGAGCAGTTCTTC.

The chain carries TRBV7-9 and TRBJ2-3; 8 bases are shared with TRBD1. This CDR3 has 15 residues. Trimming took 3 bases from V and 4 from J; bases not matched to a gene: 6. CDR1 is SEHNR and CDR2 is FQNEAQ in the germline V gene (reference sequence). CDR3 DNA sequence: TGTGCCAGCAGCTTCGCGACAGGGGTCGCAGATACGCAGTATTTT. Encoded protein: CASSFATGVADTQYF.

This sequence joins TRBV16 and TRBJ1-2; D is possibly TRBD1 (5 bases). In germline, CDR1 is KGHSY, CDR2 FQNENV. The CDR3 is made up of 16 amino acids. V was clipped by 0 bases and J by 4 bases, with 15 bases between them. CDR3 bases: TGTGCCAGCAGCCAATCAACGTCCAGGGTTGGCTATGGCTACACCTTC. This encodes CASSQSTSRVGYGYTF.

The rearrangement joins TRBV9 to TRBJ1-2; D unclear. The CDR3 loop spans 13 amino acids. V was clipped by 4 bases and J by 4 bases, with 11 bases between them. Germline V gene data show CDR1 as SGDLS and CDR2 as YYNGEE. The CDR3 loop reads CASSPTDLYGYTF. CDR3 bases: TGTGCCAGCAGCCCCACAGACCTCTATGGCTACACCTTC.

V usage is TRBV27 and J usage is TRBJ2-7; D is perhaps TRBD2 (6 bases). This CDR3 region has 14 residues. Germline CDR1 and CDR2: MNHEY and SMNVEV (reference sequence). Trimming removed 1 base at V and 0 bases at J, with 7 bases between. The CDR3 DNA reads TGTGCCAGCAGTTTATACGGGGGCTCCTACGAGCAGTACTTC. This codes for CASSLYGGSYEQYF.